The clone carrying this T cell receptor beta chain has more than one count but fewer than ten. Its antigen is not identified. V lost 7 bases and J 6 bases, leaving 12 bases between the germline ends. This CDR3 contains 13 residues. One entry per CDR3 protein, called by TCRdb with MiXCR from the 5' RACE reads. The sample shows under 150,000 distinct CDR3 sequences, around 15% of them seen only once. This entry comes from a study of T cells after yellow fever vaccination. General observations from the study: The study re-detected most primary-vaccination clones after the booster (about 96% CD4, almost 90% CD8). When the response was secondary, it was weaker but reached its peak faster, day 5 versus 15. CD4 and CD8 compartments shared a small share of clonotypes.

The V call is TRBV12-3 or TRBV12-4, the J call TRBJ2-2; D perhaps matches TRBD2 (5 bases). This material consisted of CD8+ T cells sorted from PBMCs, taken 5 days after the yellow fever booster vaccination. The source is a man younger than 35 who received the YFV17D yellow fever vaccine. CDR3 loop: CASTPEGSGELFF. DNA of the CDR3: TGTGCCAGCACCCCCGAGGGATCCGGGGAGCTGTTTTTT.